The source of this TCR beta chain is a study of blood T cell repertoires in COVID-19 (dated by TCRdb to 2018 to 2020). With respect to the entire study: Collaborator samples came from the United States, Italy and Spain and covered acute and convalescent phases of COVID-19. The prospective study material was composed of cDNA or gDNA derived from T cells, B-cell-depleted T cells, or PBMCs. Subjects who had been exposed to COVID-19, were actively infected with it, or had recovered from it provided the deeply sampled blood TCRbeta repertoires that made up the dataset. The repertoires were released in a freely available public database intended as a resource for research on the immune response to SARS-CoV-2. Samples were obtained from the ongoing ImmuneRACE study (first 160 participants) and from some 1,200 subjects provided by 6 global collaborators. The sample metadata nearly always contained a de-identified subject ID, COVID-19 status, age in years and sex. Where available, HLA class I and class II types were obtained from metadata supplied by the sample provider rather than from assay-based typing.

TCRbeta CDR3 regions were amplified from genomic DNA using the immunoSEQ Assay, a bias-controlled multiplex PCR. From the authors' description of their analysis: Within the assay, amplification of reference gene primers was used to estimate how many nucleated cells each sample contained. Sequence reads were collapsed and filtered to measure the absolute abundance of every unique TCRbeta CDR3 rearrangement. For each sample, productive Simpson clonality was calculated as the square root of Simpson's diversity index across productive rearrangements. As stored in TCRdb, this immuneACCESS dataset retains in-frame rearrangements with V and J assigned. A fraction of the clones does not appear; measured against another copy, unresolved V genes explain less than half of the discrepancy, and the remainder lacks a known reason. Clonal size and the V and J genes are those of that table, whereas D and trimming came from the DNA. In this sample the table shows about 78,000 clones, around nine tenths of which occur a single time. The ten largest clones capture about 5.3% of the sample.

Overall study results and their limits: How much clinical and demographic metadata was included differed by source and by participant, and the metadata was provided uncurated.

On this clone: The target of this receptor is not known. One base away there is no much larger clone; base qualities are not given.

CDR1 and CDR2 are drawn from the germline V gene (reference sequence): MNHNY, SVGAGI. The CDR3 starts with the cysteine, ends with the phenylalanine, and has 14 residues. Kept here is only the CDR3 DNA, which spans 42 bases and is read in frame from base 1. The germline V end is reduced by 5 bases and the J end by 2 bases; junction bases left unmatched: 4. Each collaborating institution followed its own protocols to collect whole blood in K2EDTA tubes. For TCRbeta analysis, collaborator samples were shipped as frozen whole blood, as isolated PBMCs, or as DNA extracted from either sample type. The sequenced sample consisted of peripheral blood. The V gene is TRBV6-6 and the J gene is TRBJ2-7; 9 central nucleotides agree with TRBD1. The source is an elderly woman with active or convalescent COVID-19. In nucleotide form, the sequence is TGTGCCAGCAGTACCCGGACAGGGGCCTACGAGCAGTACTTC. The resulting protein is CASSTRTGAYEQYF.